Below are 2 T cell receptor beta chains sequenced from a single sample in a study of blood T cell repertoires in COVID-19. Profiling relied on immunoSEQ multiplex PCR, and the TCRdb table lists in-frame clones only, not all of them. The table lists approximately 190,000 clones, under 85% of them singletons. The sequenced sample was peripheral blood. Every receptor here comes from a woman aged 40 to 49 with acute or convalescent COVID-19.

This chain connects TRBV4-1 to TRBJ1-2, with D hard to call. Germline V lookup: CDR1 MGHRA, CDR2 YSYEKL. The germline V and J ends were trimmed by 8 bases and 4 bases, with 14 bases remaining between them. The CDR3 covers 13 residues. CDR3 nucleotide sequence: TGCGCCAGCCGGGGAGACCAACGCTATGGCTACACCTTC. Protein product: CASRGDQRYGYTF.

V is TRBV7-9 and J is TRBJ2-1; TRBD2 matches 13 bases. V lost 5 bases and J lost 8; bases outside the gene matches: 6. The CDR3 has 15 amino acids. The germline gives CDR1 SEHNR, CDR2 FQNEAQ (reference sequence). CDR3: CASSLTSGGAHEQFF. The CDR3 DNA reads TGTGCCAGCAGCCTAACTAGCGGGGGGGCTCATGAGCAGTTCTTC.